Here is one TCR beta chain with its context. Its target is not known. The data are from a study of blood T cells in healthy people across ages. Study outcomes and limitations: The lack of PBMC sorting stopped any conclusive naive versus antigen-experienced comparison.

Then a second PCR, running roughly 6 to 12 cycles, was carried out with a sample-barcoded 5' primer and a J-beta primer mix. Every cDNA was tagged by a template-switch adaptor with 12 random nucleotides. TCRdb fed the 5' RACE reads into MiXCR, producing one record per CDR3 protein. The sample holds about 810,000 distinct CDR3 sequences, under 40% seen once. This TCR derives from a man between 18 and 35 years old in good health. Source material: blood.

As DNA, the CDR3 is TGCGCCAGCAGCTTGGCTTTGGAACCCTCCTACAATGAGCAGTTCTTC. Its translation: CASSLALEPSYNEQFF. V gene TRBV5-1 combines with J gene TRBJ2-1; no clear D. CDR3 size: 16 residues. V was pared by 0 bases and J by 0 bases, with 10 bases between. Germline V CDR1 and CDR2: SGHRS, YFSETQ.